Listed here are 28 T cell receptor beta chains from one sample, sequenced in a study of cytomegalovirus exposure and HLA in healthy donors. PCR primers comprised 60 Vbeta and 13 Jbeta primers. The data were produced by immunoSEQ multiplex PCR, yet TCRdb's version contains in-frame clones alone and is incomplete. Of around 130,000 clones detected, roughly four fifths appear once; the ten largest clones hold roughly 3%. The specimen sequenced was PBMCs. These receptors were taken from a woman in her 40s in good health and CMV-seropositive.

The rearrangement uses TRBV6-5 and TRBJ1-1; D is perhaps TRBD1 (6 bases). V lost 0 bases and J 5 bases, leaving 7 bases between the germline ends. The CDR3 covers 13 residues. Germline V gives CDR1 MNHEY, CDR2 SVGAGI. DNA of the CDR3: TGTGCCAGCAGTTACTCGGACAGTACTGAAGCTTTCTTT. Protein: CASSYSDSTEAFF.

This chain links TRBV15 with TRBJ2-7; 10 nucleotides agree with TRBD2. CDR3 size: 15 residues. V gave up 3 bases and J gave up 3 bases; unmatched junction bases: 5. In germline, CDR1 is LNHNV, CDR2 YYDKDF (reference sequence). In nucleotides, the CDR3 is TGTGCCACCAGCAGTGATCGGACTAGCGGCTACGAGCAGTACTTC. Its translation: CATSSDRTSGYEQYF.

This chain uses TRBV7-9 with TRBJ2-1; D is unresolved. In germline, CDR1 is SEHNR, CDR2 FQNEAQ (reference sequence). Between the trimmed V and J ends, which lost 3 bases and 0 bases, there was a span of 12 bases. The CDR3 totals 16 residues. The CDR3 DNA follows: TGTGCCAGCAGCTTTGGCGGTCCTAGCTCCTACAATGAGCAGTTCTTC. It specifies CASSFGGPSSYNEQFF.

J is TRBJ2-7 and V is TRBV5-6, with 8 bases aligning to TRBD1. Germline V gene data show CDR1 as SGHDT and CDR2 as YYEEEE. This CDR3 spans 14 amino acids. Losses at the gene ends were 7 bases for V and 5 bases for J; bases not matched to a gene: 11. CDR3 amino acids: CASGPYRGIHEQYF. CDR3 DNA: TGTGCCAGCGGACCTTACAGGGGGATCCACGAGCAGTACTTC.

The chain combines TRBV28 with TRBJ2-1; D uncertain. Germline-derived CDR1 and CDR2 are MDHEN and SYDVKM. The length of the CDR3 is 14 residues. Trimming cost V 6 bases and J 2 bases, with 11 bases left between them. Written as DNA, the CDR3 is TGTGCCAGCAGCTCCGGGTGGCCCTACAATGAGCAGTTCTTC. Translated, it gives CASSSGWPYNEQFF.

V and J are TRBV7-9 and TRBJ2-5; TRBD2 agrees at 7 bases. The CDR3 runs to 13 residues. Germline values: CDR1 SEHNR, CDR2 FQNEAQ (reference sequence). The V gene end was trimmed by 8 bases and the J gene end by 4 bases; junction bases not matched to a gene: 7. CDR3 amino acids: CASGEGMPETQYF. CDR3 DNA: TGTGCCAGCGGGGAGGGAATGCCAGAGACCCAGTACTTC.

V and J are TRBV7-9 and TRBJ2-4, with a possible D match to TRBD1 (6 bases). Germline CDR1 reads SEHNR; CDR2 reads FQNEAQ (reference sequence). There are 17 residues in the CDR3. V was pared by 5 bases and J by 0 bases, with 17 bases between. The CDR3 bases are TGTGCCAGCAGCCGCCAGGCAACAGGGCTAGCCAAAAACATTCAGTACTTC. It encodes CASSRQATGLAKNIQYF.

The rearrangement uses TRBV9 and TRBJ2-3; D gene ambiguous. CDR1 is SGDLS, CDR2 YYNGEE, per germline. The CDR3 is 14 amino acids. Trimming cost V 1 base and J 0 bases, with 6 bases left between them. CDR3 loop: CASSVTRSTDTQYF. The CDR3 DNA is TGTGCCAGCAGCGTAACCAGAAGCACAGATACGCAGTATTTT.

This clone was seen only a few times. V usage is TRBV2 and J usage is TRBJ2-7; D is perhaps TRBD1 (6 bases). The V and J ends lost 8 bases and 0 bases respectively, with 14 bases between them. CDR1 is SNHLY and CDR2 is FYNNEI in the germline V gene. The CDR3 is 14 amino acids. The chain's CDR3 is CASGQLDSSYEQYF. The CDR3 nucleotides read TGTGCCAGCGGACAGCTTGACTCCTCCTACGAGCAGTACTTC. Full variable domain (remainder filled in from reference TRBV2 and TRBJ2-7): EPEVTQTPSHQVTQMGQEVILRCVPISNHLYFYWYRQILGQKVEFLVSFYNNEISEKSEIFDDQFSVERPDGSNFTLKIRSTKLEDSAMYFCASGQLDSSYEQYFGPGTRLTVT.

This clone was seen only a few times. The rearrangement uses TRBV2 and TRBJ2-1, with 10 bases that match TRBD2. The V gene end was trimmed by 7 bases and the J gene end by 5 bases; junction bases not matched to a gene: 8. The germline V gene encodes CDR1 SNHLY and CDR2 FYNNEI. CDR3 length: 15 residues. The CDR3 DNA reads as TGTGCCAGCACCAATAGCGGGGGGTCTCACAATGAGCAGTTCTTC. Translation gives CASTNSGGSHNEQFF.

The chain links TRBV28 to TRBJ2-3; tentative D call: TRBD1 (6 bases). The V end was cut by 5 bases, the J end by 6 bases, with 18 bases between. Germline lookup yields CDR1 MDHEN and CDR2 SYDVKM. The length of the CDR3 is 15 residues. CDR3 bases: TGTGCCAGCAGTCCCGGGACACTGAGTCCCGATACGCAGTATTTT. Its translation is CASSPGTLSPDTQYF.

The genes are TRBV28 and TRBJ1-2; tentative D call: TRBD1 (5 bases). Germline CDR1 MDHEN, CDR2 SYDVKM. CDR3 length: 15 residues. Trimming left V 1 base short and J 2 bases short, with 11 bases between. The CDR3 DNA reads TGTGCCAGCAGTTTATTAGAGGCAGGGAACTATGGCTACACCTTC. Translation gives CASSLLEAGNYGYTF.

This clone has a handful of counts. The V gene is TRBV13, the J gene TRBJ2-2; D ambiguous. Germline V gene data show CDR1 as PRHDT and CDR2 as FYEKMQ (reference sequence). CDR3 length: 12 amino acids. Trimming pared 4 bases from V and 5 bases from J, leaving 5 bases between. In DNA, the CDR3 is TGTGCCAGCAGCTCTAGGACCGGGGAGCTGTTTTTT. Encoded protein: CASSSRTGELFF.

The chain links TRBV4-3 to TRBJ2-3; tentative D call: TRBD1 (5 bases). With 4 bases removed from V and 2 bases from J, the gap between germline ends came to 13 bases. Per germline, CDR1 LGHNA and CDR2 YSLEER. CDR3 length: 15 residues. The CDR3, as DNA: TGCGCCAGCAGCCCCAGGGTTCTATACACAGATACGCAGTATTTT. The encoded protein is CASSPRVLYTDTQYF.

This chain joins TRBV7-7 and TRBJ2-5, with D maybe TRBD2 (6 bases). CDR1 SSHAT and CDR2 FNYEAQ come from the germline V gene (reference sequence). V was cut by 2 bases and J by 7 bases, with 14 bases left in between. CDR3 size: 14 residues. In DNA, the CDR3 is TGTGCCAGCAGCTTACTGGGGACTGGGGGGACCCAGTACTTC. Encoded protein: CASSLLGTGGTQYF.

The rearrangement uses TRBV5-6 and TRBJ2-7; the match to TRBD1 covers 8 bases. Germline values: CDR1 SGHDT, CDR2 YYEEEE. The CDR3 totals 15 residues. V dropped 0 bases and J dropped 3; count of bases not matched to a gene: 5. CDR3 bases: TGTGCCAGCAGCTTGGCGGGACAGGCCCTCTACGAGCAGTACTTC. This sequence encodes CASSLAGQALYEQYF.

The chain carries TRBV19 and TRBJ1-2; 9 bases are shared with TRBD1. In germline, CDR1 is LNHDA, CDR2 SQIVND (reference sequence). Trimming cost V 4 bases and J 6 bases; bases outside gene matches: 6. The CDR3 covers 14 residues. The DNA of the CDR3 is TGTGCCAGTAGTAGACAGGGGGAGATACATGGCTACACCTTC. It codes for CASSRQGEIHGYTF.

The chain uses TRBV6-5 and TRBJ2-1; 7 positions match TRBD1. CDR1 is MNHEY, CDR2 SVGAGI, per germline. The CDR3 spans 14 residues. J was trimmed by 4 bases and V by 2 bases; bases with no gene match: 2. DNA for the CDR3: TGTGCCAGCAGTTACGGGACAGAATACAATGAGCAGTTCTTC. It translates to CASSYGTEYNEQFF.

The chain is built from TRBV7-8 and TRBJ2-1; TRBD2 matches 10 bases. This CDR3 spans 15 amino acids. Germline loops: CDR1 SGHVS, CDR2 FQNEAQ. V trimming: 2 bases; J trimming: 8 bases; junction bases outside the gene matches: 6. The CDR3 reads CASSLSSGGYDEQFF. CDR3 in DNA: TGTGCCAGCAGCTTATCTAGCGGGGGTTACGATGAGCAGTTCTTC.

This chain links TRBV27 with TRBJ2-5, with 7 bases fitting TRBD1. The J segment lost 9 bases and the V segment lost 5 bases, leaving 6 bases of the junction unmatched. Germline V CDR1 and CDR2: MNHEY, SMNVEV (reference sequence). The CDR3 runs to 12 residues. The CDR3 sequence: CASSPTGSAQYF. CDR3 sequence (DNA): TGTGCCAGCAGTCCGACAGGGAGTGCCCAGTACTTC.

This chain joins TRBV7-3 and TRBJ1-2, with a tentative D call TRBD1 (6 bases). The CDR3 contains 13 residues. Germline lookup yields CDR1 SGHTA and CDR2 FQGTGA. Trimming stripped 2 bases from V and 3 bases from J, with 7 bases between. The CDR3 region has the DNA TGTGCCAGCAGCTTAGGGGGCGACTATGGCTACACCTTC. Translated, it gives CASSLGGDYGYTF.

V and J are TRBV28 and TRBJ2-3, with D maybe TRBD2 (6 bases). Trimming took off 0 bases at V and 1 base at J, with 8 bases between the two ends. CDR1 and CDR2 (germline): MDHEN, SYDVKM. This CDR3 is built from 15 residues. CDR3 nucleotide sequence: TGTGCCAGCAGTTTATGGGCTAGCGGCACAGATACGCAGTATTTT. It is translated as CASSLWASGTDTQYF.

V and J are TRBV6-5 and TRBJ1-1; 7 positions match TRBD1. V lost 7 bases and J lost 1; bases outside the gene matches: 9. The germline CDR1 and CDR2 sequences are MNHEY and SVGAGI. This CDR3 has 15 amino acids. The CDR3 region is CASNLARDRNTEAFF. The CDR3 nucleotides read TGTGCCAGCAATTTGGCCCGGGACAGGAACACTGAAGCTTTCTTT.

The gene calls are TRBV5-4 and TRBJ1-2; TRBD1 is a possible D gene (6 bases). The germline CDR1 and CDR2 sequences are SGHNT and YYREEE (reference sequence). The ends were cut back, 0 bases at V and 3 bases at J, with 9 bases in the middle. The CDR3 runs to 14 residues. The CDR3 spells CASSLGPGDYGYTF. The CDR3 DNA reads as TGTGCCAGCAGCTTGGGCCCAGGGGACTATGGCTACACCTTC.

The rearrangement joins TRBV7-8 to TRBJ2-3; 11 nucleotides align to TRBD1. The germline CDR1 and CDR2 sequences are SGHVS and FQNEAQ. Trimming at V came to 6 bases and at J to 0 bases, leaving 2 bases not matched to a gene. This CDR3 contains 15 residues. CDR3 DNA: TGTGCCAGCAGACGGACAGGGGGCAGCACAGATACGCAGTATTTT. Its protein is CASRRTGGSTDTQYF.

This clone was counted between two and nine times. CDR3 in amino acids: CASSWTTNTEAFF. In DNA, the CDR3 is TGTGCCAGCAGCTGGACAACAAACACTGAAGCTTTCTTT. The rearrangement uses TRBV7-2 and TRBJ1-1, with a tentative D call TRBD1 (5 bases). The CDR3 is 13 amino acids. V gave up 4 bases and J gave up 2 bases, with 8 bases separating them. Germline CDR1 and CDR2: SGHTA and FQGNSA.

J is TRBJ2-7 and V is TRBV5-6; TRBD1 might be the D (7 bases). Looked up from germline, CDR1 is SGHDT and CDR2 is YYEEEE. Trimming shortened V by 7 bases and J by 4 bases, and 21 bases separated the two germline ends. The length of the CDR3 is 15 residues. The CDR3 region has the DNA TGTGCCAGCGGCCAGGGGGGAATAATGTTTTACGAGCAGTACTTC. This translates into CASGQGGIMFYEQYF.

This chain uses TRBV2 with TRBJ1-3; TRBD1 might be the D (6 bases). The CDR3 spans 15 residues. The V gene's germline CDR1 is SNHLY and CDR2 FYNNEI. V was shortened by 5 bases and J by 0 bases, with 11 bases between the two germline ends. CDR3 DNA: TGTGCCAGCAGTACTGGACAGCTCTCTGGAAACACCATATATTTT. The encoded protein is CASSTGQLSGNTIYF.